This T cell receptor (beta chain) originates from a study of siplizumab effects on memory and regulatory T cells (dated by TCRdb to the late 2010s). Describing the broader study: The study examined how the anti-CD2 antibody siplizumab affects alloreactive T-cell subsets in allogeneic mixed lymphocyte reactions built from human PBMCs.

Worth noting for this clone: Its antigen has not been determined. No much larger clonotype is one base removed from it; base qualities were not supplied.

TCRbeta CDR3 sequencing was performed on sorted unstimulated T cells and on proliferating T cells recovered from mixed lymphocyte reactions. Fresh whole blood from fewer than twelve HLA-typed healthy donors was used to isolate PBMCs. To map where alloreactive clones came from, unstimulated CD4+ non-regulatory T cells were FACS-sorted. Here is what the overall study found, with its caveats: The cumulative frequency of alloreactive sequences traceable to unstimulated CD4+ memory T cells was significantly reduced by siplizumab. Whether proliferating Tregs from siplizumab cultures were suppressive was not functionally confirmed. Compared with memory T cells, unstimulated naive T cells appeared more diverse, and naive cells seemed to make a substantial contribution to the alloresponse. About 75-97% of proliferating CD4+ or CD8+ clones could not be given a naive or memory phenotype. In reactions with siplizumab, an average of about 69% of mappable alloreactive CD4+ clones were Treg-derived, compared with 26.9% in control reactions. Because sequences at frequencies below about 10^-5 were poorly captured, only a minor fraction of alloreactive clones could be mapped back to unstimulated subsets.

V and J are trimmed by 7 bases and 9 bases, and the gene matches miss 9 bases of the junction. The germline V gene yields SGHRS for CDR1 and YFSETQ for CDR2. Measured from the cysteine to the phenylalanine, the CDR3 is 13 residues long. The kept DNA is CDR3 alone, 39 bases in frame from the first base. Libraries were constructed by the immunoSEQ multiplex PCR assay. The deep sequencing platform assayed about 91,000 TCR templates per sample. Genomic DNA extracted from sorted T cells was used for TCRbeta CDR3 sequencing. As for the original processing: The R programming language was used for the clonal analysis of the TCRbeta CDR3 data. Unstimulated samples were compared with post-reaction CFSE-low samples to define alloreactive CD4+ and CD8+ clones. By matching sequences to the repertoires of sorted unstimulated Treg and non-Treg cells, each alloreactive CD4+ clone was assigned a regulatory or non-regulatory origin. TCRdb took this table from immuneACCESS and kept in-frame rearrangements with V and J called. Such tables lack part of the clones; where checked against another copy, unresolved V genes explain under half of the gap, and the rest is unexplained. The V and J calls and clone size are taken from that table; D and trimming were inferred from the DNA. This sample gives some 110,000 clones in total; roughly 94% of them show up just once. Together, the top ten hold under 2% of the sample.

Recombination linked TRBV5-1 to TRBJ2-1, with 8 bases matching TRBD1. This TCR came from a human donor in good health. Specimen: non-Treg CD4+ T cells sorted from blood. The label giving this sample's cell subset or site can be read as: FACS-sorted unstimulated CD4+ non-regulatory T cells. The CDR3: CASGQGELGEQFF. At the DNA level, the sequence is TGCGCCAGCGGACAGGGAGAGTTGGGTGAGCAGTTCTTC.